Below, 20 T cell receptor beta chains from the same sample are listed, as sequenced in a study of shared clonotypes between healthy human individuals. Libraries were prepared by immunoSEQ multiplex PCR; TCRdb keeps only in-frame clonotypes and omits some of them. The sample includes roughly 2 million clones, roughly 95% of them seen just once. Sequencing input: naive CD4+ T cells sorted from blood. Subset of the sample: CD45RA+ positively selected. Receptors were obtained from a man younger than 35 in good health.

This clone occurred once. The V gene is TRBV18, the J gene TRBJ2-7; 9 positions agree with TRBD2. The CDR3 runs 14 residues. Germline values: CDR1 KGHSH, CDR2 LQKENI. Germline trimming cut 4 bases from V and 6 bases from J; bases unmatched to any gene: 7. CDR3: CASSQGPSGIEQYF. The CDR3 nucleotides are TGTGCCAGCTCACAGGGCCCTAGCGGGATCGAGCAGTACTTC.

Turning to this clone: Other nucleotide sequences from this sample produce the same CDR3. The chain couples TRBV5-4 to TRBJ2-7; D not resolved. This CDR3 comprises 12 residues. Per germline, CDR1 SGHNT and CDR2 YYREEE (reference sequence). The V and J ends lost 3 bases and 1 base respectively, with 5 bases between them. The CDR3 bases are TGTGCCAGCAGCTCTGATTCCTACGAGCAGTACTTC. Amino acid sequence: CASSSDSYEQYF.

The V and J genes are TRBV6-6 and TRBJ1-1; tentative D call: TRBD1 (5 bases). CDR1 is MNHNY, CDR2 SVGAGI, per germline (reference sequence). The germline V and J ends were trimmed by 5 bases and 2 bases, with 12 bases remaining between them. This CDR3 spans 14 amino acids. CDR3 in DNA: TGTGCCAGCAGTCATGGACATTTCAACACTGAAGCTTTCTTT. It specifies CASSHGHFNTEAFF.

The genes are TRBV28 and TRBJ1-3; D remains ambiguous. Germline V gene lookup returns CDR1 MDHEN and CDR2 SYDVKM. This CDR3 is 15 amino acids long. The V gene lost 3 bases and the J gene lost 1 base, with 10 bases spanning the gap. In nucleotides, the CDR3 is TGTGCCAGCAGTTTTGGGGAGGTATCTGGAAACACCATATATTTT. Encoded protein: CASSFGEVSGNTIYF.

About this clone itself: This specimen includes other DNA sequences encoding the same CDR3. The J gene is TRBJ2-7, the V gene TRBV18, with 9 nucleotides matching TRBD2. The CDR3 is made up of 15 amino acids. J gave up 4 bases and V 0 bases, and 4 bases lay outside the gene matches. Germline assignment: CDR1 KGHSH and CDR2 LQKENI. In nucleotides, the CDR3 is TGTGCCAGCTCACCACCGGGTCTAGCGGGATACGAGCAGTACTTC. This encodes CASSPPGLAGYEQYF.

Concerning this clone itself: Different DNA sequences within this sample yield the same CDR3. The chain joins TRBV9 to TRBJ1-4; D is ambiguous. The CDR3 sequence is 13 residues long. The V end was cut by 0 bases, the J end by 4 bases, with 4 bases between. Looked up from germline, CDR1 is SGDLS and CDR2 is YYNGEE. CDR3 region: CASSVDSNEKLFF. In nucleotides, the CDR3 is TGTGCCAGCAGCGTAGATAGTAATGAAAAACTGTTTTTT.

The genes are TRBV6-1 and TRBJ2-1; 11 bases are shared with TRBD2. This CDR3 has 15 residues. V gave up 8 bases and J gave up 5 bases; unmatched junction bases: 8. In germline, CDR1 is MNHNS, CDR2 SASEGT. The CDR3 is CASLRMGLADNEQFF. The CDR3 region has the DNA TGTGCCAGCCTGCGGATGGGACTAGCGGACAATGAGCAGTTCTTC.

As for this clone: This CDR3 is also generated by other DNA sequences in the sample. The chain couples TRBV11-2 to TRBJ2-7; D is possibly TRBD1 (5 bases). Germline V gene data show CDR1 as SGHAT and CDR2 as FQNNGV. The CDR3 contains 13 residues. V lost 3 bases to trimming and J lost 6 bases, with 12 bases between them. CDR3 sequence: CASSLAGSGEQYF. For the CDR3, the DNA is TGTGCCAGCAGCTTGGCAGGGTCGGGCGAGCAGTACTTC.

The rearrangement links TRBV5-1 to TRBJ1-2, with unresolved D. Germline V gene data show CDR1 as SGHRS and CDR2 as YFSETQ. The CDR3 has 17 residues. The germline V and J ends were trimmed by 6 bases and 8 bases, with 29 bases remaining between them. In nucleotides, the CDR3 is TGCGCCAGCACTCCCAGCCCTCCAGATATGGTTGGTTACGGCTACACCTTC. It translates to CASTPSPPDMVGYGYTF. Variable domain in full (rest from reference TRBV5-1 and TRBJ1-2): KAGVTQTPRYLIKTRGQQVTLSCSPISGHRSVSWYQQTPGQGLQFLFEYFSETQRNKGNFPGRFSGRQFSNSRSEMNVSTLELGDSALYLCASTPSPPDMVGYGYTFGSGTRLTVV.

The chain combines TRBV5-1 with TRBJ2-1; 8 nucleotides match TRBD2. V gave up 2 bases and J gave up 7 bases; unmatched junction bases: 8. This CDR3 is 15 amino acids long. Germline assignment: CDR1 SGHRS and CDR2 YFSETQ. The CDR3 nucleotides are TGCGCCAGCAGCTTTACCGCGGGAGGAGAAAATGAGCAGTTCTTC. Its translation: CASSFTAGGENEQFF.

This clone was detected only a few times. The sample holds other DNA sequences that translate to the same CDR3. V is TRBV7-2 and J is TRBJ1-5; maybe TRBD1 (6 bases). Germline-derived CDR1 and CDR2 are SGHTA and FQGNSA. V dropped 2 bases and J dropped 4 bases, with 6 bases sitting between them. This CDR3 region has 13 residues. CDR3 loop: CASSLQGNQPQHF. The CDR3 coding sequence is TGTGCCAGCAGCTTACAGGGGAATCAGCCCCAGCATTTT.

Concerning this clone itself: Within the sample, other DNA sequences also encode this same CDR3. The chain has TRBV30 and TRBJ1-4, with 8 bases that match TRBD1. Unmatched junction bases numbered 4, after V lost 5 bases and J lost 5 bases. The CDR3 is 13 residues long. The V gene's germline CDR1 is GTSNPN and CDR2 SVGIG (reference sequence). The DNA for the CDR3 is TGTGCCTGGGGGACAGGAAAGAATGAAAAACTGTTTTTT. Encoded protein: CAWGTGKNEKLFF.

The rearrangement uses TRBV6-5 and TRBJ1-1, with 10 bases matching TRBD1. The CDR3 covers 12 residues. Germline V lookup: CDR1 MNHEY, CDR2 SVGAGI. The V segment lost 4 bases and the J segment 10 bases; nucleotides outside the gene matches: 3. CDR3 amino acids: CASSSDRGRAFF. The CDR3 region has the DNA TGTGCCAGCAGTTCCGACAGGGGGCGAGCTTTCTTT.

The rearrangement uses TRBV6-1 and TRBJ2-7; D remains unclear. Trimming removed 8 bases from V and 2 bases from J, with 7 bases in between. Germline V gives CDR1 MNHNS, CDR2 SASEGT. This CDR3 has 11 residues. CDR3 DNA sequence: TGTGCCAGCGGGCAGGCCTACGAGCAGTACTTC. Translating gives CASGQAYEQYF.

V gene TRBV5-6 combines with J gene TRBJ2-4, with no clear D. Trimming removed 1 base from V and 1 base from J, with 6 bases in between. The CDR3 extends over 14 amino acids. Germline V gene sequence: CDR1 SGHDT, CDR2 YYEEEE. CDR3 sequence: CASSLPTAKNIQYF. CDR3 DNA: TGTGCCAGCAGCTTGCCTACTGCCAAAAACATTCAGTACTTC.

The genes are TRBV6-5 and TRBJ1-4; a possible D gene is TRBD1 (5 bases). The CDR3 has 15 residues. V was shortened by 6 bases and J by 0 bases, with 11 bases between the two germline ends. CDR1 is MNHEY and CDR2 is SVGAGI in the germline V gene. The CDR3 sequence: CASRLRDATNEKLFF. DNA for the CDR3: TGTGCCAGCAGGCTCCGGGACGCAACTAATGAAAAACTGTTTTTT.

The genes are TRBV29-1 and TRBJ1-2; D is ambiguous. The CDR3 is 12 residues long. The germline CDR1 and CDR2 sequences are SQVTM and ANQGSEA. V was shortened by 8 bases and J by 3 bases, with 13 bases between the two germline ends. CDR3 sequence reads: CSIRDSYYGYTF. The CDR3 nucleotides are TGCAGCATACGGGATTCATACTATGGCTACACCTTC.

The gene calls are TRBV30 and TRBJ2-7, with D maybe TRBD2 (5 bases). The CDR3 has 14 amino acids. The germline CDR1 and CDR2 sequences are GTSNPN and SVGIG (reference sequence). Between the trimmed V and J ends, which lost 0 bases and 0 bases, there was a span of 9 bases. The CDR3 nucleotides are TGTGCCTGGAGTGTACTGGGAGTCTCCTACGAGCAGTACTTC. Protein: CAWSVLGVSYEQYF. The full variable domain, rest sourced from reference TRBV30 and TRBJ2-7, is SQTIHQWPATLVQPVGSPLSLECTVEGTSNPNLYWYRQAAGRGLQLLFYSVGIGQISSEVPQNLSASRPQDRQFILSSKKLLLSDSGFYLCAWSVLGVSYEQYFGPGTRLTVT.

This chain joins TRBV7-2 and TRBJ2-7, with D perhaps being TRBD1 or TRBD2 (5 bases each). This CDR3 contains 15 residues. CDR1 and CDR2 from the germline V gene are SGHTA and FQGNSA. The V end was cut by 4 bases, the J end by 4 bases, with 17 bases between. In DNA form, the CDR3 reads TGTGCCAGCAGCTCGAGGGACGCACTAGGGTACGAGCAGTACTTC. Translating gives CASSSRDALGYEQYF. The full variable domain, its missing parts supplied by reference TRBV7-2 and TRBJ2-7, is GAGVSQSPSNKVTEKGKDVELRCDPISGHTALYWYRQSLGQGLEFLIYFQGNSAPDKSGLPSDRFSAERTGGSVSTLTIQRTQQEDSAVYLCASSSRDALGYEQYFGPGTRLTVT.

The gene calls are TRBV27 and TRBJ2-1; 9 nucleotides match TRBD1. CDR1 and CDR2 from the germline V gene are MNHEY and SMNVEV (reference sequence). With 6 bases clipped from V and 7 bases from J, the junction kept 7 bases outside the gene matches. This CDR3 spans 14 amino acids. The CDR3 here is CASRQQGASNEQFF. CDR3 nucleotide sequence: TGTGCCAGCAGGCAACAGGGGGCTTCGAATGAGCAGTTCTTC.